The clone carrying this T cell receptor (beta chain) was counted only a few times. Its target is not known. The sample is drawn from a study of cytomegalovirus exposure and HLA in healthy donors. Across the study: The use of the same platform for the 100 to 150 validation repertoires and the roughly 700 first-cohort repertoires was reported by a later analysis. Study-level findings and limits: There were a few CMV-associated chains whose specificity for CMV antigens was confirmed in vitro. Reports showed the classifier diagnosing cytomegalovirus status with high specificity and sensitivity.

Only in-frame clones appear in the TCRdb table, and some are missing; sequencing was by immunoSEQ multiplex PCR. The sample has roughly 220,000 clones; approximately 80% are singletons. The donors were part of the validation cohort, which consisted of some 120 subjects and was separate from the first cohort of 666 subjects. The CDR3 totals 11 residues. In germline, CDR1 is SGHTA, CDR2 FQGTGA. Trimming shortened V by 5 bases and J by 4 bases, and 5 bases separated the two germline ends. The receptor's source is a young woman in good health and CMV-seropositive. Sequencing was carried out using PBMCs. J is TRBJ1-2 and V is TRBV7-3; D remains unclear. This CDR3 is CASSDGYGYTF. The CDR3 nucleotides are TGTGCCAGCAGCGATGGCTATGGCTACACCTTC.